The source of this TCR beta chain is a study of OX40 agonist ivuxolimab in advanced cancers. Study-wide context: Cancers in dose escalation were hepatocellular, melanoma, renal cell and head and neck. Three patients got partial responses; one had hepatocellular carcinoma and two had cutaneous melanoma.

Using immunoSEQ multiplex PCR, the repertoire was profiled, and TCRdb retains in-frame clones only, with some absent. There are some 79,000 clones in the sample; 88% occur only once, and around 4.1% lies in the top ten. In germline, CDR1 is LNHDA, CDR2 SQIVND (reference sequence). The CDR3 is 15 amino acids. V gave up 2 bases and J gave up 6 bases; unmatched junction bases: 6. General study points: Certain nonresponders likewise exhibited a low normalized T-cell clonal expansion.

Note on this clone: Antigen specificity is unknown.

The gene calls are TRBV19 and TRBJ2-1; 8 nucleotides match TRBD1. The sample was CD4+ or CD8+ T cells sorted from blood, taken in a trial of the OX40 agonist ivuxolimab. The receptor comes from an adult with an advanced solid tumor such as melanoma, head and neck, liver or kidney cancer. CDR3 in DNA: TGTGCCAGTAGTATACGCAGGGGGCAGTCCAATGAGCAGTTCTTC. Amino acids: CASSIRRGQSNEQFF.